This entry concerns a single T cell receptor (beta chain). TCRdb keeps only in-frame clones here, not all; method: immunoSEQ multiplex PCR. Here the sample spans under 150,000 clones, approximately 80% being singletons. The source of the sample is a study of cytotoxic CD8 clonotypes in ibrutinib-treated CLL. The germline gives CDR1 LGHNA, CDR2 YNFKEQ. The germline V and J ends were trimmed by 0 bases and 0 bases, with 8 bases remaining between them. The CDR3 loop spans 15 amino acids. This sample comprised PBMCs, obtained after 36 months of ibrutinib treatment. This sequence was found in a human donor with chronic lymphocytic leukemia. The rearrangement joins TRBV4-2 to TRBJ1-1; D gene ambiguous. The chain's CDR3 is CASSQDRTVNTEAFF. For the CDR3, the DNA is TGTGCCAGCAGCCAAGATCGCACAGTGAACACTGAAGCTTTCTTT.